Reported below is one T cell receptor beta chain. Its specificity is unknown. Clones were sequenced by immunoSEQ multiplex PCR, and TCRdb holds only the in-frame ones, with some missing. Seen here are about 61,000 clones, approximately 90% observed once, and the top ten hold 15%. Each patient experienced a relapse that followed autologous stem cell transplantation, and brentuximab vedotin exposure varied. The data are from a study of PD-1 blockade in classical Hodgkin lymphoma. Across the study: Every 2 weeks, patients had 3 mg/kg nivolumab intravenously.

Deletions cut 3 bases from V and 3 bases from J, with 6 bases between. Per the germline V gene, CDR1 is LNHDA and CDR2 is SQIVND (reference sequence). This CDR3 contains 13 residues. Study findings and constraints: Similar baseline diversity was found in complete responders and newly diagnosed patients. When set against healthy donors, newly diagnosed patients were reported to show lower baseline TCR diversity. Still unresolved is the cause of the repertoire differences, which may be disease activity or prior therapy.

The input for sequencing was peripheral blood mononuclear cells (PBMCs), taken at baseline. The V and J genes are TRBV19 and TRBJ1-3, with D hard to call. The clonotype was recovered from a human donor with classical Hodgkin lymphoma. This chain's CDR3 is CASSIKVGNTIYF. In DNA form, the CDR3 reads TGTGCCAGTAGTATCAAAGTTGGAAACACCATATATTTT.